This TCR beta chain was obtained from a study of shared clonotypes between healthy human individuals. Germline V lookup: CDR1 SGHTS, CDR2 YDEGEE. Trimming removed 4 bases from V and 13 bases from J, with 19 bases in between. The CDR3 consists of 13 residues. The method was immunoSEQ multiplex PCR; TCRdb's version includes in-frame clones alone and lacks a portion of them. The sample includes under 850,000 clones, 55% to 80% of them seen just once. J is TRBJ2-3 and V is TRBV5-8, with D maybe TRBD1 (5 bases). Sequencing used memory CD4+ T cells sorted from blood. Subset described: CD45RA-negative fraction. The receptor was derived from a woman in her thirties in good health. CDR3 sequence (DNA): TGTGCCAGCAGCCGAGACAGAATAATAATCGAGTATTTT. As protein: CASSRDRIIIEYF.